This T cell receptor beta chain originates from a study of OX40 agonist ivuxolimab in advanced cancers. Study-level background: Patients undergoing dose escalation presented with hepatocellular carcinoma, melanoma, renal cell or head and neck cancer. In three patients, partial responses were observed, one with hepatocellular carcinoma and two with cutaneous melanoma.

Sequenced by immunoSEQ multiplex PCR; TCRdb stores in-frame clones only, minus some. The table has roughly 77,000 clones, approximately 92% seen once. V shed 4 bases, J shed 8 bases, and the junction held 8 bases outside the gene matches. The CDR3 has 15 amino acids. Germline loops: CDR1 SGHTA, CDR2 FQGTGA. This chain joins TRBV7-3 and TRBJ2-1, with 10 nucleotides matching TRBD2. The receptor was isolated from an adult with an advanced solid tumor such as melanoma, head and neck, liver or kidney cancer. The material was CD4+ or CD8+ T cells sorted from blood, obtained in a trial of the OX40 agonist ivuxolimab. This chain's CDR3 is CASSSSGTSVYEQFF. CDR3 bases: TGTGCCAGCAGCTCATCCGGGACTAGCGTCTATGAGCAGTTCTTC.